Reported below is one TCR beta chain. What it binds is unknown. This table comes from immunoSEQ multiplex PCR, and its TCRdb copy is limited to in-frame clones, with some not included. This table has approximately 69,000 clones, roughly nine tenths appearing once. This record belongs to a study of Tregs in tolerant kidney transplant recipients. Study context: Mixed chimerism was transient after nonmyeloablative marrow transplants from related graft donors.

Study-wide results and limits: Tregs expanded with activated donor B cells seemed most donor-specific.

Material: CD4+ T cells from blood, obtained before the transplant. The source of this sequence is a human donor who received a combined kidney and bone marrow transplant.

CDR3 coding DNA: TGTGCCAGTAGTACCAAGACAGGGGCGAGGAGCAATCAGCCCCAGCATTTT. This translates into CASSTKTGARSNQPQHF. The chain has TRBV19 and TRBJ1-5, with 8 bases aligning to TRBD1. The J segment lost 1 base and the V segment lost 4 bases, leaving 9 bases of the junction unmatched. CDR1 LNHDA and CDR2 SQIVND come from the germline V gene (reference sequence). This CDR3 is built from 17 residues. The full variable domain, completed using reference TRBV19 and TRBJ1-5, is DGGITQSPKYLFRKEGQNVTLSCEQNLNHDAMYWYRQDPGQGLRLIYYSQIVNDFQKGDIAEGYSVSREKKESFPLTVTSAQKNPTAFYLCASSTKTGARSNQPQHFGDGTRLSIL.